This TCR beta chain was identified during a study of OX40 agonist ivuxolimab in advanced cancers. Turning to the study itself: The dose of intravenous ivuxolimab that patients received every 2 weeks ranged from 0.01 to 10 mg/kg.

V lost 5 bases and J lost 3; bases outside the gene matches: 5. Germline V CDR1 and CDR2: SGHVS, FNYEAQ. This CDR3 region has 14 residues. Method: immunoSEQ multiplex PCR; TCRdb's copy keeps in-frame clones and lacks some. Among 53,000 or so clones listed, approximately 93% were seen once. This chain links TRBV7-6 with TRBJ2-7; 9 nucleotides agree with TRBD1. The sequence was obtained from an adult with an advanced solid tumor such as melanoma, head and neck, liver or kidney cancer. Sequencing was performed on CD4+ or CD8+ T cells sorted from blood, taken in a trial of the OX40 agonist ivuxolimab. In DNA form, the CDR3 reads TGTGCCAGCAGCCCACAGGGGGCCGGCTACGAGCAGTACTTC. Its protein product is CASSPQGAGYEQYF.